A single T cell receptor beta chain is shown here with its context. This record comes from a study of early T cells in non-severe SARS-CoV-2 infection. TCRdb reprocessed the 5' RACE reads with MiXCR, giving one entry per CDR3 protein. Here the sample spans fewer than 50,000 distinct CDR3 sequences, about 6.5% being singletons. Trimming pared 5 bases from V and 0 bases from J, leaving 10 bases between. CDR3 size: 14 residues. Germline-derived CDR1 and CDR2 are SGHNT and YENEEA. The J gene is TRBJ1-1, the V gene TRBV11-3, with D uncertain. The receptor was isolated from an adult who was a healthcare worker with PCR-confirmed SARS-CoV-2 infection or an uninfected control (not recorded which). The sequenced sample was whole blood, obtained at baseline. The chain's CDR3 is CASSALGVNTEAFF. CDR3 sequence (DNA): TGTGCCAGCAGCGCACTTGGGGTGAACACTGAAGCTTTCTTT.